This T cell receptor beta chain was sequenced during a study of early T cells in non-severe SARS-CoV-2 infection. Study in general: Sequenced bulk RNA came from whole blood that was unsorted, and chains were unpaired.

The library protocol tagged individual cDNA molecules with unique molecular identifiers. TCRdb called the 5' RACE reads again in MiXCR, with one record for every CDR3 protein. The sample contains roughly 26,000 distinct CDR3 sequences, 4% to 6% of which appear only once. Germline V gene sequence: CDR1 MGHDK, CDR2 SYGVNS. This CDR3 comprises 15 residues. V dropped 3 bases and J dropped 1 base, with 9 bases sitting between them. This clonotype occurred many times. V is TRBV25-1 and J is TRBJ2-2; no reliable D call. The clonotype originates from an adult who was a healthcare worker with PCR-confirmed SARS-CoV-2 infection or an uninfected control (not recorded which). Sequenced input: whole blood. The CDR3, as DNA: TGTGCCAGCAGTGATCTACGTTTGAACACCGGGGAGCTGTTTTTT. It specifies CASSDLRLNTGELFF.